A single sample gave rise to the 14 T cell receptor beta chains below, sequenced in a study of beta chain features in type 1 diabetes. The sequenced template was cDNA made from the entire isolated RNA. TCRdb's copy holds only in-frame clones and misses some; the assay was immunoSEQ multiplex PCR. Altogether hundreds of thousands of clones are present, roughly 15% being singletons, with the ten largest covering around 0.1%. The sample was naive CD4+ T cells from blood. The receptors derive from a man younger than 35 in good health.

CDR3 sequence: CASSLQQQETQYF. CDR3 bases: TGTGCCAGCAGCTTACAACAGCAAGAGACCCAGTACTTC. V and J are TRBV7-8 and TRBJ2-5; D unclear. The CDR3 extends over 13 amino acids. Germline V gives CDR1 SGHVS, CDR2 FQNEAQ. V was cut by 2 bases and J by 2 bases, with 6 bases left in between.

Here the CDR3 reads CASSPSGLVQYF. CDR3 nucleotide sequence: TGTGCCAGCAGCCCCAGCGGATTGGTCCAGTACTTC. The genes are TRBV9 and TRBJ2-5; D might be TRBD2 (5 bases). The CDR3 is 12 amino acids. Germline V CDR1 and CDR2: SGDLS, YYNGEE. The V end lost 4 bases, the J end lost 10 bases, and 14 bases lay between the germline ends.

The rearrangement uses TRBV5-1 and TRBJ2-2; no reliable D call. The V end lost 5 bases, the J end lost 0 bases, and 5 bases lay between the germline ends. Germline CDR1 is SGHRS and CDR2 is YFSETQ. This CDR3 contains 13 residues. This CDR3 reads CASSEANTGELFF. In nucleotides, the CDR3 is TGCGCCAGCAGTGAGGCGAACACCGGGGAGCTGTTTTTT.

This clone has a handful of counts. This sequence joins TRBV10-3 and TRBJ2-3; perhaps TRBD2 as D (5 bases). The CDR3 has 15 amino acids. The germline V gene has CDR1 ENHRY and CDR2 SYGVKD. Trimming took off 8 bases at V and 2 bases at J, with 17 bases between the two ends. The CDR3 loop is CAIPAGGPDTDTQYF. In DNA, the CDR3 is TGTGCCATCCCTGCGGGTGGGCCAGACACAGATACGCAGTATTTT.

DNA for the CDR3: TGCAGCGTTGCACAGGGATCAGATACGCAGTATTTT. Protein sequence: CSVAQGSDTQYF. This rearrangement joins TRBV29-1 to TRBJ2-3; D perhaps matches TRBD1 (6 bases). V was shortened by 4 bases and J by 4 bases, with 9 bases between the two germline ends. Germline CDR1 is SQVTM and CDR2 is ANQGSEA. CDR3 length: 12 residues.

This clone occurred a few times. The rearrangement uses TRBV6-5 and TRBJ1-1; TRBD1 aligns across 9 bases. The V gene end was trimmed by 2 bases and the J gene end by 7 bases; junction bases not matched to a gene: 2. CDR1 is MNHEY, CDR2 SVGAGI, per germline. The CDR3 is made up of 13 amino acids. The CDR3 is CASSYRDRDEAFF. CDR3 sequence (DNA): TGTGCCAGCAGTTACAGGGACAGGGATGAAGCTTTCTTT.

The chain carries TRBV7-3 and TRBJ2-1; maybe TRBD1 (6 bases). Germline V CDR1 and CDR2: SGHTA, FQGTGA. This CDR3 spans 15 amino acids. Trimming pared 5 bases from V and 10 bases from J, leaving 21 bases between. The CDR3 is CASSPTRQGNWEQFF. The CDR3 bases are TGTGCCAGCAGCCCTACTAGGCAGGGGAATTGGGAGCAGTTCTTC. Filled out from reference TRBV7-3 and TRBJ2-1, the complete variable domain reads GAGVSQTPSNKVTEKGKYVELRCDPISGHTALYWYRQSLGQGPEFLIYFQGTGAADDSGLPNDRFFAVRPEGSVSTLKIQRTERGDSAVYLCASSPTRQGNWEQFFGPGTRLTVL.

The chain combines TRBV9 with TRBJ1-4; possibly TRBD1 for D (5 bases). CDR1 is SGDLS and CDR2 is YYNGEE in the germline V gene. The CDR3 has 15 residues. Trimming left V 4 bases short and J 7 bases short, with 17 bases between. CDR3 sequence reads: CASSPNGGGFEKLFF. CDR3 coding DNA: TGTGCCAGCAGCCCGAACGGGGGTGGGTTTGAAAAACTGTTTTTT.

This rearrangement joins TRBV5-1 to TRBJ2-1, with D perhaps TRBD2 (6 bases). The germline gives CDR1 SGHRS, CDR2 YFSETQ. This CDR3 comprises 18 residues. Trimming took off 0 bases at V and 2 bases at J, with 18 bases between the two ends. The DNA of the CDR3 is TGCGCCAGCAGCTTGGGGGCGGGGTCCCGGGGCCCCTACAATGAGCAGTTCTTC. Amino acids: CASSLGAGSRGPYNEQFF.

V gene TRBV5-6 combines with J gene TRBJ1-1, with TRBD1 as a possible D gene (6 bases). The CDR3 is 16 residues long. V was pared by 4 bases and J by 1 base, with 17 bases between. From germline, CDR1 is SGHDT and CDR2 YYEEEE. CDR3 residues: CASSRPAGAANTEAFF. The DNA of the CDR3 is TGTGCCAGCAGCCGACCGGCAGGGGCCGCGAACACTGAAGCTTTCTTT.

This clone was seen a single time. This chain joins TRBV30 and TRBJ1-2, with TRBD1 as a possible D gene (6 bases). Germline V gene data show CDR1 as GTSNPN and CDR2 as SVGIG (reference sequence). The V gene lost 0 bases and the J gene lost 4 bases, with 12 bases spanning the gap. The CDR3 contains 14 residues. CDR3 DNA sequence: TGTGCCTGGAGTGTACGGAGGGGGTCCTATGGCTACACCTTC. It encodes CAWSVRRGSYGYTF.

In this sample, this clone turned up many times. The chain combines TRBV5-4 with TRBJ2-6; D is uncertain. The V gene's germline CDR1 is SGHNT and CDR2 YYREEE (reference sequence). V lost 0 bases and J lost 2, with 6 bases in between. The CDR3 sequence is 15 residues long. The CDR3 spells CASSLVRAGANVLTF. The CDR3 coding sequence is TGTGCCAGCAGCTTGGTTAGGGCTGGGGCCAACGTCCTGACTTTC.

J is TRBJ2-5 and V is TRBV18, with TRBD1 as a possible D gene (5 bases). The CDR3 spans 13 residues. V was trimmed by 8 bases and J by 1 base, leaving 11 bases between them. The germline CDR1 and CDR2 sequences are KGHSH and LQKENI. DNA for the CDR3: TGTGCCAGCCGACAGAACCCCCAAGAGACCCAGTACTTC. Amino acids: CASRQNPQETQYF.

The V call is TRBV5-6, the J call TRBJ2-3; no definite D call. The CDR3 contains 13 residues. Germline CDR1 SGHDT, CDR2 YYEEEE. The V end was cut by 3 bases, the J end by 0 bases, with 5 bases between. CDR3 coding DNA: TGTGCCAGCAGCTACTACAGCACAGATACGCAGTATTTT. Protein: CASSYYSTDTQYF.